The 28 T cell receptor beta chains listed next were all sequenced from one sample in a study of CXCR3 chemokines and chemotherapy response in bladder cancer. TCRdb reprocessed the PCR reads via MiXCR and lists one record per CDR3 protein. The table includes some 2,500 distinct CDR3 sequences, about 17% detected once. Sample collection occurred from a patient whose treatment included neoadjuvant chemotherapy. Source of these receptors: a human donor with bladder cancer that responded to neoadjuvant chemotherapy.

In its sample, this clonotype was seen many times. The chain uses TRBV27 and TRBJ1-5; D not resolved. Germline V gene data show CDR1 as MNHEY and CDR2 as SMNVEV (reference sequence). The V end lost 2 bases, the J end lost 0 bases, and 8 bases lay between the germline ends. The CDR3 totals 15 residues. Here the CDR3 reads CASSLRIDSNQPQHF. DNA for the CDR3: TGTGCCAGCAGTTTACGGATCGATAGCAATCAGCCCCAGCATTTT.

This clonotype has only a few counts. A far bigger clonotype differs at one base, so this is likely a read error. The CDR3 DNA is TGCAGCGATATCCGGGACACCAATGAGCAGTACTTC. Protein sequence: CSDIRDTNEQYF. The chain has TRBV29-1 and TRBJ2-7; weak D call: TRBD1 (6 bases). Trimming removed 7 bases from V and 7 bases from J, with 17 bases in between. The CDR3 totals 12 residues. The germline CDR1 and CDR2 sequences are SQVTM and ANQGSEA.

Sample share makes this clonotype medium-sized (0.01 to 0.1%). The rearrangement joins TRBV6-5 to TRBJ2-7; maybe TRBD2 (7 bases). Germline lookup yields CDR1 MNHEY and CDR2 SVGAGI. This CDR3 is 14 amino acids long. Trimming took off 6 bases at V and 4 bases at J, with 16 bases between the two ends. The CDR3 loop reads CASSLRGGQYEQYF. The CDR3 DNA follows: TGTGCCAGCAGCCTGAGGGGGGGGCAGTACGAGCAGTACTTC.

This clonotype showed up many times. The chain joins TRBV6-6 to TRBJ2-7; possibly TRBD1 for D (6 bases). CDR3 length equals 17 residues. Germline V lookup: CDR1 MNHNY, CDR2 SVGAGI (reference sequence). V was shortened by 4 bases and J by 2 bases, with 21 bases between the two germline ends. CDR3 sequence (DNA): TGTGCCAGCAGTTGGGGGCTACGGGACCTGCCGCCCTACGAGCAGTACTTC. As protein: CASSWGLRDLPPYEQYF.

This clonotype was recorded once. A read error likely explains this, since a far larger clone differs by one base. This chain connects TRBV19 to TRBJ2-3; no clear D gene. V dropped 9 bases and J dropped 12 bases, with 19 bases sitting between them. The CDR3 totals 12 residues. The V gene's germline CDR1 is LNHDA and CDR2 SQIVND (reference sequence). The CDR3, as DNA: TGTGCCAGCGGCAAGACTGGCAAGGACCAGTATTTT. It specifies CASGKTGKDQYF. The complete variable domain, with remaining parts taken from reference TRBV19 and TRBJ2-3, reads DGGITQSPKYLFRKEGQNVTLSCEQNLNHDAMYWYRQDPGQGLRLIYYSQIVNDFQKGDIAEGYSVSREKKESFPLTVTSAQKNPTAFYLCASGKTGKDQYFGPGTRLTVL.

The chain has TRBV11-2 and TRBJ1-1; 7 bases align to TRBD1. CDR1 is SGHAT, CDR2 FQNNGV, per germline. The CDR3 runs 16 residues. J was trimmed by 0 bases and V by 5 bases; bases with no gene match: 9. This CDR3 is CASSLRTGALNTEAFF. The CDR3 nucleotides are TGTGCCAGCAGCCTAAGGACAGGCGCCTTGAACACTGAAGCTTTCTTT.

This clonotype was seen at least ten times. The V call is TRBV7-2, the J call TRBJ2-3, with a tentative D call TRBD1 (5 bases). The CDR3 has 14 amino acids. Germline V gene lookup returns CDR1 SGHTA and CDR2 FQGNSA. V was clipped by 5 bases and J by 0 bases, with 9 bases between them. Here the CDR3 DNA reads TGTGCCAGCAGCGTTCGACAGAGCACAGATACGCAGTATTTT. Protein product: CASSVRQSTDTQYF.

This clonotype was seen more than once but under ten times. This chain uses TRBV4-3 with TRBJ2-5; 11 bases line up with TRBD2. V trimming: 4 bases; J trimming: 0 bases; junction bases outside the gene matches: 4. The CDR3 consists of 16 residues. Per germline, CDR1 LGHNA and CDR2 YSLEER. CDR3 in DNA: TGCGCCAGCAGCCGGGGACTAGCGGATTACCAAGAGACCCAGTACTTC. It is translated as CASSRGLADYQETQYF.

This clonotype qualifies as large. The rearrangement links TRBV24-1 to TRBJ1-1, with no clear D. Trimming took 0 bases from V and 1 from J, leaving 2 bases between them. The CDR3 runs to 13 residues. Germline V gives CDR1 KGHDR, CDR2 SFDVKD. CDR3 bases: TGTGCCACCAGTGATTTGTGGAACACTGAAGCTTTCTTT. Amino acid sequence: CATSDLWNTEAFF.

This clonotype was counted ten times or more. Here the CDR3 reads CSAPPGQSNTEAFF. In DNA form, the CDR3 reads TGCAGTGCGCCACCGGGACAATCGAACACTGAAGCTTTCTTT. The V gene is TRBV20-1, the J gene TRBJ1-1; D possibly corresponds to TRBD1 (6 bases). V was clipped by 6 bases and J by 1 base, with 15 bases between them. The germline CDR1 and CDR2 sequences are DFQATT and SNEGSKA (reference sequence). CDR3 length: 14 residues.

This clonotype occurred many times. This sequence joins TRBV7-9 and TRBJ2-7; 7 bases match TRBD1. The CDR3 contains 15 residues. The germline V gene encodes CDR1 SEHNR and CDR2 FQNEAQ (reference sequence). Trimming at V came to 4 bases and at J to 1 base, leaving 7 bases not matched to a gene. The CDR3 spells CASSSFGGQSYEQYF. DNA of the CDR3: TGTGCCAGCAGCTCCTTTGGGGGACAGTCCTACGAGCAGTACTTC.

V gene TRBV27 combines with J gene TRBJ2-7; tentative D call: TRBD2 (6 bases). Trimming stripped 3 bases from V and 1 base from J, with 10 bases between. Per germline, CDR1 MNHEY and CDR2 SMNVEV (reference sequence). The CDR3 extends over 14 amino acids. The CDR3 loop is CASSFRGGSYEQYF. In DNA, the CDR3 is TGTGCCAGCAGTTTCCGGGGAGGATCCTACGAGCAGTACTTC.

This clonotype has only a few counts. The chain has TRBV28 and TRBJ2-7; D is unresolved. Germline V gene data show CDR1 as MDHEN and CDR2 as SYDVKM. V was cut by 3 bases and J by 1 base, with 7 bases left in between. The CDR3 length is 13 residues. The CDR3 nucleotides are TGTGCCAGCAGTTTTTCCCAATCCTACGAGCAGTACTTC. Protein sequence: CASSFSQSYEQYF.

This rearrangement joins TRBV7-9 to TRBJ1-4; TRBD1 matches at 7 bases. The CDR3 spans 14 residues. With 5 bases clipped from V and 8 bases from J, the junction kept 8 bases outside the gene matches. Germline V gene data show CDR1 as SEHNR and CDR2 as FQNEAQ (reference sequence). The CDR3 region is CASSRQGIGEKLFF. CDR3 nucleotides: TGTGCCAGCAGCCGACAGGGCATTGGCGAAAAACTGTTTTTT.

By share, this clonotype counts as medium-sized. The chain combines TRBV7-9 with TRBJ1-1; no reliable D call. CDR3 size: 13 residues. Germline V gives CDR1 SEHNR, CDR2 FQNEAQ (reference sequence). The germline V and J ends were trimmed by 1 base and 1 base, with 4 bases remaining between them. The CDR3 loop reads CASSLEPNTEAFF. DNA of the CDR3: TGTGCCAGCAGCTTAGAGCCGAACACTGAAGCTTTCTTT. Filled out from reference TRBV7-9 and TRBJ1-1, the complete variable domain reads DTGVSQNPRHKITKRGQNVTFRCDPISEHNRLYWYRQTLGQGPEFLTYFQNEAQLEKSRLLSDRFSAERPKGSFSTLEIQRTEQGDSAMYLCASSLEPNTEAFFGQGTRLTVV.

The V gene is TRBV27, the J gene TRBJ1-2, with D perhaps matching TRBD1 (5 bases). The V end was cut by 5 bases, the J end by 10 bases, with 17 bases between. CDR3 size: 13 residues. Germline CDR1 MNHEY, CDR2 SMNVEV (reference sequence). The CDR3 sequence: CASSAGTNSIYTF. CDR3 bases: TGTGCCAGCAGTGCCGGGACCAATTCCATCTACACCTTC.

This clonotype counts as large. J is TRBJ2-2 and V is TRBV7-2; a weak D match, TRBD2 (5 bases). Germline V gene sequence: CDR1 SGHTA, CDR2 FQGNSA. The CDR3 covers 14 residues. V lost 6 bases, J lost 8 bases, and 16 bases lay in between. Written as DNA, the CDR3 is TGTGCCAGCAGTTACTCGTCGGGATCGGGGGAGCTGTTTTTT. This encodes CASSYSSGSGELFF. Looking up the rest from reference TRBV7-2 and TRBJ2-2 gives the full variable domain: GAGVSQSPSNKVTEKGKDVELRCDPISGHTALYWYRQSLGQGLEFLIYFQGNSAPDKSGLPSDRFSAERTGGSVSTLTIQRTQQEDSAVYLCASSYSSGSGELFFGEGSRLTVL.

This clonotype has only a few counts. V and J are TRBV6-1 and TRBJ1-5, with D possibly matching TRBD1 (5 bases). The V and J ends lost 4 bases and 6 bases respectively, with 16 bases between them. The CDR3 extends over 15 amino acids. Germline loops: CDR1 MNHNS, CDR2 SASEGT. CDR3 nucleotide sequence: TGTGCCAGCAGTGCCTCGGGGGGGGACGGTCAGCCCCAGCATTTT. Its protein product is CASSASGGDGQPQHF.

This clonotype was recorded at least ten times. This sequence joins TRBV12-3 or TRBV12-4 and TRBJ1-1; perhaps TRBD1 as D (6 bases). V lost 6 bases and J lost 0, with 17 bases in between. This CDR3 has 16 residues. The CDR3 bases are TGTGCCAGCAGCTATAGACAGGTTGGGTTGAACACTGAAGCTTTCTTT. Encoded protein: CASSYRQVGLNTEAFF.

By share, this clonotype ranks as medium-sized. The chain has TRBV27 and TRBJ2-7; 10 nucleotides match TRBD1. With 5 bases clipped from V and 6 bases from J, the junction kept 7 bases outside the gene matches. This CDR3 is 14 amino acids long. The germline V gene encodes CDR1 MNHEY and CDR2 SMNVEV (reference sequence). CDR3 protein: CASSDGTGDPEQYF. DNA for the CDR3: TGTGCCAGCAGTGACGGGACAGGGGACCCCGAGCAGTACTTC.

This clonotype has at least ten counts. The chain combines TRBV12-3 or TRBV12-4 with TRBJ1-3; 9 nucleotides match TRBD1. The CDR3 has 14 amino acids. V lost 6 bases to trimming and J lost 2 bases; unmatched junction nucleotides: 2. As DNA, the CDR3 is TGTGCCAGCAGGGACAGGGGTCCTGGAAACACCATATATTTT. This translates into CASRDRGPGNTIYF.

The chain employs TRBV20-1 and TRBJ2-3; TRBD1 matches at 11 bases. In germline, CDR1 is DFQATT, CDR2 SNEGSKA (reference sequence). The V gene end was trimmed by 6 bases and the J gene end by 3 bases; junction bases not matched to a gene: 11. CDR3 length equals 16 residues. The DNA of the CDR3 is TGCAGTGCAAACCCGCCGGACAGGGGGCCAACAGATACGCAGTATTTT. Protein sequence: CSANPPDRGPTDTQYF.

This clonotype has a count of ten or more. The chain employs TRBV6-6 and TRBJ1-6; no definite D call. CDR3 length: 13 amino acids. CDR1 and CDR2 (germline): MNHNY, SVGAGI (reference sequence). V was cut by 5 bases and J by 9 bases, with 11 bases left in between. The CDR3 DNA is TGTGCCAGCAGTATTGTTGGAAGTTCACCCCTCCACTTT. Translating gives CASSIVGSSPLHF.

This clonotype was seen only a few times. This is likely an artifact of a read error, given a far larger clone one base away. The chain carries TRBV6-2 or TRBV6-3 and TRBJ2-7, with 10 bases matching TRBD2. V lost 7 bases to trimming and J lost 7 bases; unmatched junction nucleotides: 22. Germline CDR1 MNHEY, CDR2 SVGEGT. CDR3 length: 18 residues. The CDR3 DNA reads as TGTGCCAGCACCAACATAGGGTCTAGCGGGAGCTTAGCAGGGGAGCAGTACTTC. This gives the protein CASTNIGSSGSLAGEQYF.

About this clonotype itself: A far larger clone differs by one base, so this is likely a read error. The chain recombines TRBV27 with TRBJ2-1; no reliable D call. The germline CDR1 and CDR2 sequences are MNHEY and SMNVEV (reference sequence). V was trimmed by 5 bases and J by 10 bases, leaving 15 bases between them. This CDR3 has 13 residues. Here the CDR3 reads CASSDISSYEQFF. For the CDR3, the DNA is TGTGCCAGCAGTGACATATCGTCCTACGAGCAGTTCTTC.

By share, this clonotype ranks as medium-sized. The rearrangement links TRBV6-6 to TRBJ1-2, with TRBD1 as a possible D gene (6 bases). The CDR3 runs 12 residues. V was clipped by 7 bases and J by 4 bases, with 10 bases between them. Looked up from germline, CDR1 is MNHNY and CDR2 is SVGAGI (reference sequence). The CDR3 region has the DNA TGTGCCAGCAAGGGGGTGGGCTATGGCTACACCTTC. Encoded protein: CASKGVGYGYTF.

This clonotype is medium-sized within its sample. The genes are TRBV7-2 and TRBJ2-7, with D perhaps matching TRBD2 (7 bases). The CDR3 extends over 14 amino acids. Trimming removed 5 bases from V and 5 bases from J, with 16 bases in between. Per germline, CDR1 SGHTA and CDR2 FQGNSA. DNA of the CDR3: TGTGCCAGCAGCCAAGGGGGGGGGCAGGACGAGCAGTACTTC. This gives the protein CASSQGGGQDEQYF.

Concerning this clonotype itself: This is likely an artifact of a read error, given a far larger clone one base away. This chain links TRBV19 with TRBJ2-1; 7 bases agree with TRBD1. From germline, CDR1 is LNHDA and CDR2 SQIVND (reference sequence). CDR3 length: 13 residues. V shed 8 bases, J shed 13 bases, and the junction held 14 bases outside the gene matches. For the CDR3, the DNA is TGTGCCAGTGCCAGACAGGGTGTAGAGACCCAGTTCTTC. Translation gives CASARQGVETQFF.